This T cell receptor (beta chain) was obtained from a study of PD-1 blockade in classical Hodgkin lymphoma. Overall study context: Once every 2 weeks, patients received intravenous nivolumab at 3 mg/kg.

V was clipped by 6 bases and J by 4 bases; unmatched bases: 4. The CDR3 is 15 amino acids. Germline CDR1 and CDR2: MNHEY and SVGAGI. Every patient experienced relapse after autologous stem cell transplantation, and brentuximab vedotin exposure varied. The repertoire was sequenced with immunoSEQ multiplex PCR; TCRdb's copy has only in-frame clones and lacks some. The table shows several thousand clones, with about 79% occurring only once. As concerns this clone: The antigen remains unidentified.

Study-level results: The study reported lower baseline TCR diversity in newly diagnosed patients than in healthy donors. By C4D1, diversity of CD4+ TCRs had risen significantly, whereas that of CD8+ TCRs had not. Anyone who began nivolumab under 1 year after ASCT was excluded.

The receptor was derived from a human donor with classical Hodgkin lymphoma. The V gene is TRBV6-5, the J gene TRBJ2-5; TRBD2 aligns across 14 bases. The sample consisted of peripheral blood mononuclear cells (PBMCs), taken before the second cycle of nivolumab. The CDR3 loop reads CASRGTSGSSETQYF. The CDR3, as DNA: TGTGCCAGCAGGGGGACTAGCGGGAGCTCAGAGACCCAGTACTTC.